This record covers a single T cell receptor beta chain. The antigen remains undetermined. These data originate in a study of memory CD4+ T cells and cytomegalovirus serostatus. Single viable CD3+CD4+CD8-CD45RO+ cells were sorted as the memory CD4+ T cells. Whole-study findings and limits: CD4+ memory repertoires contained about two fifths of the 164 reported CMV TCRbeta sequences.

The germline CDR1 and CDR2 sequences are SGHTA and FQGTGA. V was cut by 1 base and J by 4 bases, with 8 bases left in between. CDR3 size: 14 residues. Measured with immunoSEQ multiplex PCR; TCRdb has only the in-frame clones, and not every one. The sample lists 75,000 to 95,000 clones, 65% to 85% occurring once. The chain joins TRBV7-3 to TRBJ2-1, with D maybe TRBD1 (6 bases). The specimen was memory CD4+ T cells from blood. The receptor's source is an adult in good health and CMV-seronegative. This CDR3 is CASSLNRAYNEQFF. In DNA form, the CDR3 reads TGTGCCAGCAGCTTAAACAGGGCTTACAATGAGCAGTTCTTC.